Listed below are T cell receptor beta chains from one sample, sequenced in a study of T cell responses to AZD1222 COVID-19 vaccine. Clones were sequenced by immunoSEQ multiplex PCR, and TCRdb holds only the in-frame ones, with some missing. The sample lists approximately 96,000 clones, more than 70% occurring once. The sequencing here drew on peripheral blood, taken 28 days after the second AZD1222 dose. Source of these receptors: an adult who received the AZD1222 COVID-19 vaccine. The CDR3 runs from the conserved cysteine through the conserved F or W. A D gene is named only where the DNA matches it firmly. Expanded clones are given a class, and other clones once, few, many or no size at all.

d_gene	j_gene	len	abundance	v_gene	CDR3nt	CDR3aa
-	TRBJ1-5	18	-	TRBV4-3	TGCGCCAGCAGCCCTGAAAGCGCTACGCCAGGGAGGCGTCAGCCCCAGCATTTT	CASSPESATPGRRQPQHF
-	TRBJ2-4	14	once	TRBV6-1	TGTGCCAGCAGTGAGACGGTTTTGAAAAACATTCAGTACTTC	CASSETVLKNIQYF
TRBD1	TRBJ1-1	17	-	TRBV9	TGTGCCAGCAGCGCCTACAGGGGGCCCGGGACGGACACTGAAGCTTTCTTT	CASSAYRGPGTDTEAFF
-	TRBJ2-3	18	-	TRBV28	TGTGCCAGCAGTCCCCATTTAGCTCCATTAGCTAGCACAGATACGCAGTATTTT	CASSPHLAPLASTDTQYF
-	TRBJ1-2	15	-	TRBV7-2	TGTGCCAGCAGCGAGGAGGGGCTCTATTCGGGCGGCTACACCTTC	CASSEEGLYSGGYTF
TRBD1	TRBJ2-7	13	-	TRBV24-1	TGTGCCACCAGTGATCCGGACAGGGACGAGCAGTACTTC	CATSDPDRDEQYF
-	TRBJ1-1	15	-	TRBV5-1	TGCGCCAGCAGCTTGGCGCAGGATCGTTACACTGAAGCTTTCTTT	CASSLAQDRYTEAFF
TRBD1	TRBJ2-7	15	-	TRBV5-4	TGTGCCAGCAGCCGACAGGGGGCGACCCGGGGCGAGCAGTACTTC	CASSRQGATRGEQYF
-	TRBJ2-3	15	once	TRBV4-2	TGTGCCAGCAGCCCGGCTGGGGCTACAGCAGGTACGCAGTATTTT	CASSPAGATAGTQYF
-	TRBJ2-7	13	-	TRBV21-1	TGTGCCAGCAGCACCCGAATGCCCTACGAGCAGTACTTC	CASSTRMPYEQYF
TRBD1	TRBJ2-2	16	-	TRBV10-3	TGTGCCATCAGGGCGGAACGGACAGGGGCGATCGGGGAGCTGTTTTTT	CAIRAERTGAIGELFF
-	TRBJ2-2	15	-	TRBV18	TGTGCCAGCTCGCCAGGGGGGACGAACACCGGGGAGCTGTTTTTT	CASSPGGTNTGELFF
TRBD2	TRBJ2-6	16	-	TRBV11-2	TGTGCCAGCAGCTTAGTTCGGGGGGCTGGGGCCAACGTCCTGACTTTC	CASSLVRGAGANVLTF
TRBD2	TRBJ2-3	15	-	TRBV2	TGTGTCAGCAATTTAGCGGGGTATAGCACAGATACGCAGTATTTT	CVSNLAGYSTDTQYF
-	TRBJ1-5	13	-	TRBV28	TGTGCCAGCAGTTTACGAGGCGGGGAGCCCCAGCATTTT	CASSLRGGEPQHF
TRBD1	TRBJ2-1	14	-	TRBV18	TGTGCCAGCTCAGTAGGACAGGGGAGGAATGAGCAGTTCTTC	CASSVGQGRNEQFF
-	TRBJ2-5	12	-	TRBV19	TGTGCCACAACCTCCGACGGGAGGACCCAGTACTTC	CATTSDGRTQYF
-	TRBJ2-7	15	-	TRBV6-5	TGTGCCAGCAGTCAGATAGCGGAAAGCTCCTACGAGCAGTACTTC	CASSQIAESSYEQYF